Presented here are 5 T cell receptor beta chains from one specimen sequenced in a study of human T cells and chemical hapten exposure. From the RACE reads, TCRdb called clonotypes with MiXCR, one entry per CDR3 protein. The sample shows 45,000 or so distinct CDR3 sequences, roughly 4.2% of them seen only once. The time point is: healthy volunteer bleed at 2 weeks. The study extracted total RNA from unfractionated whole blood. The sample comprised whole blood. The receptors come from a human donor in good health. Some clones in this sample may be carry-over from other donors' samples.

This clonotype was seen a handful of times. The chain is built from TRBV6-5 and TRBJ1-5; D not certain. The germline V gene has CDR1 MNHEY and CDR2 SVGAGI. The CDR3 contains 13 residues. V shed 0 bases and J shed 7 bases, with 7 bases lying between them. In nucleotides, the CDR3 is TGTGCCAGCAGTTACTCAGCGGAGCAGCCCCAGCATTTT. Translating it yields CASSYSAEQPQHF.

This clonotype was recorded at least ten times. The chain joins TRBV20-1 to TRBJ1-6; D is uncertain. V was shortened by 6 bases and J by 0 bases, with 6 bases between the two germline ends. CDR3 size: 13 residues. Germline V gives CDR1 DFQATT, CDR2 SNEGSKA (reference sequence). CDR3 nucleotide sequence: TGCAGTGCAGCCAGCTCCTATAATTCACCCCTCCACTTT. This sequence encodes CSAASSYNSPLHF.

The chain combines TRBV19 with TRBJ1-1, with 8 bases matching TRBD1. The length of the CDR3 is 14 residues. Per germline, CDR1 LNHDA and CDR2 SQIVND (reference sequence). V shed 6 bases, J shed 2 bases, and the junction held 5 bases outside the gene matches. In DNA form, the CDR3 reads TGTGCCAGTAGGGACAGGGATTTTAACACTGAAGCTTTCTTT. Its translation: CASRDRDFNTEAFF.

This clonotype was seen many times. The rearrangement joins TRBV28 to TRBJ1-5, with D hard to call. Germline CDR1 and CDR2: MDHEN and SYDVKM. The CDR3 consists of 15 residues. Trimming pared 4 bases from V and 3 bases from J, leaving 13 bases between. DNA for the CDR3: TGTGCCAGCAGTTCCTTCGGTAGTGACAATCAGCCCCAGCATTTT. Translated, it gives CASSSFGSDNQPQHF.

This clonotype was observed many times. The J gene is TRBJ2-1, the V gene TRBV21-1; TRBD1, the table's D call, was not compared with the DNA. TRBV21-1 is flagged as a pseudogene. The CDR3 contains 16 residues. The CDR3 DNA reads TGTGCCAGCCCTCCTGGCGGGGGAGACGCGGGGAATGAGCAGTTCTTC. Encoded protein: CASPPGGGDAGNEQFF.